Each of the 32 T cell receptor beta chains below was sequenced from the same sample in a study of shared clonotypes between healthy human individuals. Data came from immunoSEQ multiplex PCR; TCRdb stores just in-frame clones and leaves some out. The sample includes a few million clones, more than 80% of them seen just once. The source material was naive CD4+ T cells from PBMCs. The subset here: CD45RA+ positively selected. These receptors were taken from a man aged 18-30 years in good health. Some clones in this sample may be carry-over from other donors' samples.

V usage is TRBV5-1 and J usage is TRBJ2-3; D is possibly TRBD1 or TRBD2 (6 bases each). With 1 base removed from V and 5 bases from J, the gap between germline ends came to 14 bases. This CDR3 contains 15 residues. Germline lookup yields CDR1 SGHRS and CDR2 YFSETQ. CDR3 nucleotides: TGCGCCAGCAGCTTGTCGGGGGCCGGAGGAGATACGCAGTATTTT. Translation gives CASSLSGAGGDTQYF.

CDR3: CASRRISPYEQYF. The CDR3 region has the DNA TGTGCCAGCCGGAGAATATCTCCCTACGAGCAGTACTTC. The rearrangement joins TRBV28 to TRBJ2-7; D not certain. Germline lookup yields CDR1 MDHEN and CDR2 SYDVKM. Trimming stripped 8 bases from V and 2 bases from J, with 13 bases between. The CDR3 loop spans 13 amino acids.

The CDR3 sequence: CASSAGTAYEQYF. CDR3 sequence (DNA): TGTGCCAGCTCCGCAGGGACAGCCTACGAGCAGTACTTC. The V and J genes are TRBV28 and TRBJ2-7; 7 nucleotides agree with TRBD1. Germline V CDR1 and CDR2: MDHEN, SYDVKM. The ends lost 8 bases at V and 2 bases at J; junction bases unmatched: 6. This CDR3 spans 13 amino acids.

The CDR3 reads CASSLTSSGELFF. The CDR3 DNA follows: TGTGCCAGCAGCTTAACATCTTCCGGGGAGCTGTTTTTT. The chain combines TRBV7-2 with TRBJ2-2; D not resolved. The length of the CDR3 is 13 residues. Germline V gene lookup returns CDR1 SGHTA and CDR2 FQGNSA. The V end was cut by 2 bases, the J end by 6 bases, with 7 bases between.

CDR3 residues: CASRPPGGATEAFF. The CDR3 DNA is TGTGCCAGCAGACCGCCGGGCGGGGCCACTGAAGCTTTCTTT. The J gene is TRBJ1-1, the V gene TRBV6-5; weak D call: TRBD1 (5 bases). The CDR3 length is 14 residues. V was clipped by 6 bases and J by 4 bases, with 15 bases between them. CDR1 is MNHEY, CDR2 SVGAGI, per germline.

The chain recombines TRBV28 with TRBJ1-5, with TRBD1 matching over 7 bases. Germline values: CDR1 MDHEN, CDR2 SYDVKM. The V segment lost 6 bases and the J segment 2 bases; nucleotides outside the gene matches: 7. There are 15 residues in the CDR3. The CDR3: CASRQGFAGNQPQHF. The CDR3 DNA is TGTGCCAGCAGACAGGGGTTCGCGGGCAATCAGCCCCAGCATTTT.

CDR3 in amino acids: CAISRSGGASYNEQFF. The CDR3, as DNA: TGTGCCATCAGCAGGAGCGGGGGGGCCTCCTACAATGAGCAGTTCTTC. The chain employs TRBV10-3 and TRBJ2-1, with 10 nucleotides matching TRBD2. After removal of 6 bases from V and 0 bases from J, the junction contained 5 bases not matched to a gene. Germline lookup yields CDR1 ENHRY and CDR2 SYGVKD. The CDR3 length is 16 residues.

The gene calls are TRBV7-2 and TRBJ1-5; D is uncertain. This CDR3 has 12 residues. The germline CDR1 and CDR2 sequences are SGHTA and FQGNSA. The V gene lost 3 bases and the J gene lost 7 bases, with 7 bases spanning the gap. The DNA of the CDR3 is TGTGCCAGCAGCTTTAATTCCCAGCCCCAGCATTTT. As protein: CASSFNSQPQHF.

The chain's CDR3 is CASSKGDSPYQETQYF. DNA for the CDR3: TGTGCCAGCAGTAAAGGGGACAGCCCCTACCAAGAGACCCAGTACTTC. The chain combines TRBV11-2 with TRBJ2-5, with TRBD1 matching over 7 bases. J was trimmed by 0 bases and V by 6 bases; bases with no gene match: 10. Germline lookup yields CDR1 SGHAT and CDR2 FQNNGV. The CDR3 sequence is 16 residues long.

In regard to this clone: At the DNA level, this CDR3 is encoded by other sequences in the same sample as well. The chain employs TRBV7-2 and TRBJ1-5; D remains ambiguous. Germline values: CDR1 SGHTA, CDR2 FQGNSA. The CDR3 length is 14 residues. The germline V and J ends were trimmed by 5 bases and 0 bases, with 8 bases remaining between them. CDR3 sequence (DNA): TGTGCCAGCAGCCGGACGGTTAGCAATCAGCCCCAGCATTTT. This encodes CASSRTVSNQPQHF.

The chain employs TRBV5-1 and TRBJ1-1; D unclear. This CDR3 spans 14 amino acids. V was clipped by 2 bases and J by 1 base, with 9 bases between them. Germline CDR1 SGHRS, CDR2 YFSETQ. The CDR3 reads CASSFQAQNTEAFF. The CDR3 nucleotides read TGCGCCAGCAGCTTTCAGGCACAGAACACTGAAGCTTTCTTT. The full variable domain, in which reference TRBV5-1 and TRBJ1-1 provide the parts outside the CDR3, is KAGVTQTPRYLIKTRGQQVTLSCSPISGHRSVSWYQQTPGQGLQFLFEYFSETQRNKGNFPGRFSGRQFSNSRSEMNVSTLELGDSALYLCASSFQAQNTEAFFGQGTRLTVV.

V gene TRBV7-2 combines with J gene TRBJ2-7; D gene uncertain. Per the germline V gene, CDR1 is SGHTA and CDR2 is FQGNSA. Deletions cut 2 bases from V and 3 bases from J, with 8 bases between. This CDR3 contains 13 residues. As DNA, the CDR3 is TGTGCCAGCAGCTTATCGGGTTACTACGAGCAGTACTTC. Residues: CASSLSGYYEQYF.

The V gene is TRBV28, the J gene TRBJ2-3; possible D gene TRBD1, 8 bases. The germline V and J ends were trimmed by 6 bases and 6 bases, with 16 bases remaining between them. The CDR3 consists of 14 residues. The germline V gene has CDR1 MDHEN and CDR2 SYDVKM. CDR3 sequence: CASSPQQGGDTQYF. The DNA for the CDR3 is TGTGCCAGCAGCCCTCAACAGGGGGGGGATACGCAGTATTTT.

The table lists this clone with a count of one. The V gene is TRBV7-3, the J gene TRBJ2-3; the D gene could be TRBD1 or TRBD2 (5 bases each). The ends were cut back, 5 bases at V and 0 bases at J, with 15 bases in the middle. There are 16 residues in the CDR3. Germline loops: CDR1 SGHTA, CDR2 FQGTGA. This CDR3 is CASSMGSEGSTDTQYF. The CDR3 DNA follows: TGTGCCAGCAGCATGGGGAGTGAGGGGAGCACAGATACGCAGTATTTT.

The chain is built from TRBV5-4 and TRBJ2-5; D is undetermined. The J call may be in error: the DNA end matches TRBJ2-7 better. The CDR3 has 16 residues. From germline, CDR1 is SGHNT and CDR2 YYREEE (reference sequence). CDR3 residues: CASSLGSSKSSYEQYF. CDR3 bases: TGTGCCAGCAGCTTGGGAAGTTCGAAAAGCTCCTACGAGCAGTACTTC.

The chain links TRBV2 to TRBJ1-2; no firm D call. The CDR3 loop spans 12 amino acids. CDR1 is SNHLY, CDR2 FYNNEI, per germline. V lost 11 bases and J 6 bases, leaving 16 bases between the germline ends. The CDR3 DNA follows: TGTGCCGGGTCGTACTCCGGGAATGGCTACACCTTC. Translation: CAGSYSGNGYTF.

In nucleotides, the CDR3 is TGTGCCAGCAGTCGGTCAGTCGTATTTTTTTTGACTTTCAGGGAAAACACTGAAGCTTTCTTT. Translation: CASSRSVVFFLTFRENTEAFF. The rearrangement joins TRBV28 to TRBJ1-1; D is possibly TRBD1 (5 bases). Trimming stripped 5 bases from V and 2 bases from J, with 33 bases between. The CDR3 consists of 21 residues. Germline V gives CDR1 MDHEN, CDR2 SYDVKM.

The chain uses TRBV21-1 and TRBJ1-4. TRBV21-1 is a known pseudogene. This CDR3 contains 16 residues. The CDR3 DNA reads TGTGCCAGCAGCGCGGAGGGGCAGACAACTAATGAAAAACTGTTTTTT. It specifies CASSAEGQTTNEKLFF.

This chain connects TRBV7-7 to TRBJ2-1; D is unclear. This CDR3 is built from 15 residues. V lost 5 bases to trimming and J lost 0 bases, with 11 bases between them. The germline gives CDR1 SSHAT, CDR2 FNYEAQ (reference sequence). CDR3 region: CASSPTPNSYNEQFF. DNA for the CDR3: TGTGCCAGCAGCCCGACACCAAACTCCTACAATGAGCAGTTCTTC.

The DNA of the CDR3 is TGTGCCACCAGCAGAGAGCCTAGGGAGCAGTTCTTC. Translated, it gives CATSREPREQFF. The chain couples TRBV15 to TRBJ2-1, with D hard to call. V shed 0 bases and J shed 10 bases, with 7 bases lying between them. From germline, CDR1 is LNHNV and CDR2 YYDKDF (reference sequence). The length of the CDR3 is 12 residues.

V usage is TRBV19 and J usage is TRBJ2-3; 10 bases are a match to TRBD2. J gave up 3 bases and V 5 bases, and 2 bases lay outside the gene matches. The CDR3 loop spans 14 amino acids. The V gene's germline CDR1 is LNHDA and CDR2 SQIVND (reference sequence). CDR3 in amino acids: CASSLAGDTDTQYF. The DNA of the CDR3 is TGTGCCAGTAGTCTAGCGGGAGATACAGATACGCAGTATTTT.

This chain connects TRBV5-4 to TRBJ2-1; 7 bases agree with TRBD1. Trimming took 0 bases from V and 5 from J; bases not matched to a gene: 8. CDR1 is SGHNT, CDR2 YYREEE, per germline (reference sequence). This CDR3 spans 16 amino acids. CDR3 in DNA: TGTGCCAGCAGCTTGGGAGCAGGGGGAATAGACAATGAGCAGTTCTTC. This sequence encodes CASSLGAGGIDNEQFF.

V usage is TRBV2 and J usage is TRBJ2-7, with TRBD2 matching over 7 bases. Germline V gives CDR1 SNHLY, CDR2 FYNNEI. Losses at the gene ends were 2 bases for V and 0 bases for J; bases not matched to a gene: 1. This CDR3 is 14 amino acids long. In nucleotides, the CDR3 is TGTGCCAGCAGTGAAACTAGCGTCTCCTACGAGCAGTACTTC. Encoded protein: CASSETSVSYEQYF. The entire variable domain, with the rest obtained from reference TRBV2 and TRBJ2-7, is as follows: EPEVTQTPSHQVTQMGQEVILRCVPISNHLYFYWYRQILGQKVEFLVSFYNNEISEKSEIFDDQFSVERPDGSNFTLKIRSTKLEDSAMYFCASSETSVSYEQYFGPGTRLTVT.

This rearrangement joins TRBV9 to TRBJ1-2; TRBD1 might be the D (5 bases). Trimming shortened V by 0 bases and J by 5 bases, and 11 bases separated the two germline ends. The CDR3 covers 14 residues. Germline V gene lookup returns CDR1 SGDLS and CDR2 YYNGEE. The CDR3 reads CASSVAGAPYGYTF. The CDR3 nucleotides read TGTGCCAGCAGCGTAGCCGGGGCCCCTTATGGCTACACCTTC.

This sequence joins TRBV11-2 and TRBJ1-2; 7 bases align to TRBD1. J gave up 8 bases and V 2 bases, and 14 bases lay outside the gene matches. Per germline, CDR1 SGHAT and CDR2 FQNNGV. This CDR3 is 16 amino acids long. CDR3 nucleotides: TGTGCCAGCAGCTTATTCCCCCCGGGACAGAGCCACGGCTACACCTTC. Translating gives CASSLFPPGQSHGYTF.

V gene TRBV5-1 combines with J gene TRBJ2-3; 7 bases line up with TRBD1. Per the germline V gene, CDR1 is SGHRS and CDR2 is YFSETQ. There are 14 residues in the CDR3. With V trimmed by 8 bases and J by 0 bases, 6 bases remained unmatched. This CDR3 reads CASRLTGSTDTQYF. The CDR3 DNA reads as TGCGCCAGTCGCCTGACAGGGAGCACAGATACGCAGTATTTT.

As regards this clone: The identical CDR3 is also encoded by other nucleotide sequences in the sample. The chain joins TRBV2 to TRBJ2-7; the D gene is possibly TRBD1 (6 bases). Germline V CDR1 and CDR2: SNHLY, FYNNEI. CDR3 length: 12 residues. Deletions cut 7 bases from V and 1 base from J, with 8 bases between. The CDR3 spells CASTGQSYEQYF. CDR3 bases: TGTGCCAGCACCGGACAGTCCTACGAGCAGTACTTC.

The chain couples TRBV5-1 to TRBJ2-5; either TRBD1 or TRBD2 may fit D (5 bases each). Germline CDR1 is SGHRS and CDR2 is YFSETQ. V lost 0 bases, J lost 0 bases, and 12 bases lay in between. This CDR3 is built from 16 residues. DNA of the CDR3: TGCGCCAGCAGCTTGGCGGCAGGGAGTAACCAAGAGACCCAGTACTTC. Encoded protein: CASSLAAGSNQETQYF.

The CDR3 loop is CANFPPRGRQPQHF. The CDR3 DNA reads TGTGCCAATTTTCCCCCCAGGGGACGGCAGCCCCAGCATTTT. This chain connects TRBV5-6 to TRBJ1-5, with D tentatively TRBD1 (6 bases). This CDR3 contains 14 residues. V was cut by 9 bases and J by 7 bases, with 20 bases left in between. Germline loops: CDR1 SGHDT, CDR2 YYEEEE.

The CDR3 protein is CASSSIPGTSGVNEQFF. The CDR3 nucleotides are TGTGCCAGCAGTTCCATTCCCGGGACTAGCGGGGTCAATGAGCAGTTCTTC. The chain combines TRBV27 with TRBJ2-1; 13 bases agree with TRBD2. V gave up 4 bases and J gave up 6 bases; unmatched junction bases: 9. The CDR3 is 17 residues long. Looked up from germline, CDR1 is MNHEY and CDR2 is SMNVEV (reference sequence).

This rearrangement joins TRBV10-3 to TRBJ2-1, with a tentative D call TRBD2 (5 bases). V was clipped by 5 bases and J by 2 bases, with 13 bases between them. This CDR3 comprises 15 residues. Germline CDR1 is ENHRY and CDR2 is SYGVKD. CDR3 residues: CAISPSNGPYNEQFF. The CDR3, as DNA: TGTGCCATCAGTCCTAGCAACGGACCCTACAATGAGCAGTTCTTC.

This chain connects TRBV7-2 to TRBJ2-1; D is unclear. Germline V gives CDR1 SGHTA, CDR2 FQGNSA. V lost 4 bases to trimming and J lost 3 bases, with 7 bases between them. The CDR3 runs to 13 residues. The CDR3 DNA reads as TGTGCCAGCAGCTCACAGATCTACAATGAGCAGTTCTTC. Its protein product is CASSSQIYNEQFF. Filled out from reference TRBV7-2 and TRBJ2-1, the complete variable domain reads GAGVSQSPSNKVTEKGKDVELRCDPISGHTALYWYRQSLGQGLEFLIYFQGNSAPDKSGLPSDRFSAERTGGSVSTLTIQRTQQEDSAVYLCASSSQIYNEQFFGPGTRLTVL.